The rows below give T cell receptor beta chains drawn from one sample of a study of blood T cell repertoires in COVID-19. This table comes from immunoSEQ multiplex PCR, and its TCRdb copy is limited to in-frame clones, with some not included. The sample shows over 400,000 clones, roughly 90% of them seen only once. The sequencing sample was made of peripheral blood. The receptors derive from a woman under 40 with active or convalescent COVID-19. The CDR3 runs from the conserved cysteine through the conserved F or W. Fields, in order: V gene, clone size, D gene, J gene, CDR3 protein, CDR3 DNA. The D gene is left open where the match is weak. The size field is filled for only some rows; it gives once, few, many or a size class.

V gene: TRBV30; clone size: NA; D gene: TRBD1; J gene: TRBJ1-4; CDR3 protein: CAWSSLDRGGEKLFF; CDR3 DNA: TGTGCCTGGAGCTCCCTGGACAGGGGAGGTGAAAAACTGTTTTTT
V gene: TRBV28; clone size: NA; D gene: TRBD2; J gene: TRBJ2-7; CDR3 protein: CASIVNGGGADEQYF; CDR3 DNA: TGTGCCAGCATCGTGAATGGCGGGGGGGCGGACGAGCAGTACTTC
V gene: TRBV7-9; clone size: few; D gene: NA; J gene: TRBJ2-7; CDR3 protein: CASSLVMRPDPGEQYF; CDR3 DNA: TGTGCCAGCAGCTTAGTGATGCGCCCAGACCCCGGGGAGCAGTACTTC
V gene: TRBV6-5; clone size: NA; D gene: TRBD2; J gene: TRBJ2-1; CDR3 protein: CASKTSGTYNEQFF; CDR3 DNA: TGTGCCAGCAAGACCAGCGGGACCTACAATGAGCAGTTCTTC
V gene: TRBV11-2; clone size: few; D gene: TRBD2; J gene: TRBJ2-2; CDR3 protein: CASSPTSGITGELFF; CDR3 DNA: TGTGCCAGCAGTCCTACTAGCGGGATCACCGGGGAGCTGTTTTTT
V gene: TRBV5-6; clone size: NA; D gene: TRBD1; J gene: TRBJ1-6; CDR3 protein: CASSPGTGGPRNSPLHF; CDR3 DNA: TGTGCCAGCAGCCCCGGGACAGGGGGCCCGCGAAATTCACCCCTCCACTTT
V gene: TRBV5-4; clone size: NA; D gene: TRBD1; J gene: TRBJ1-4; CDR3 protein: CASSLRGVSRTGDEKLFF; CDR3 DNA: TGTGCCAGCAGCTTGCGGGGGGTTAGCCGGACAGGGGATGAAAAACTGTTTTTT
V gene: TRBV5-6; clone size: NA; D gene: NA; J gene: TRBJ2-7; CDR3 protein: CASSLIRSSYEQYF; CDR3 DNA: TGTGCCAGCAGCTTAATCCGCAGCTCCTACGAGCAGTACTTC
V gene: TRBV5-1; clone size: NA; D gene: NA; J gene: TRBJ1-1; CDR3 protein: CASSAAPRENTEAFF; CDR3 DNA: TGCGCCAGCAGCGCAGCACCTCGGGAGAACACTGAAGCTTTCTTT
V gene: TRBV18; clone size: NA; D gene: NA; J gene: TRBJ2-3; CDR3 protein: CASSLRAPSGRLPDTQYF; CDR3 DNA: TGTGCCAGCTCACTCAGGGCCCCCTCCGGGCGGCTTCCAGATACGCAGTATTTT
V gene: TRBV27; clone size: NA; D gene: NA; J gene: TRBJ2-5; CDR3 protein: CASSYQGRQTQYF; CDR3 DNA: TGTGCCAGCAGTTATCAGGGTCGGCAGACCCAGTACTTC
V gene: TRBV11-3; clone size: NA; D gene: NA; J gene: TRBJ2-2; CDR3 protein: CASSSENRGGELFF; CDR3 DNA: TGTGCCAGCAGCTCCGAAAATAGGGGCGGGGAGCTGTTTTTT
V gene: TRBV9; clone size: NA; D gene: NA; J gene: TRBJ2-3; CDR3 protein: CASSVSGEMGTDTQYF; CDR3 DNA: TGTGCCAGCAGCGTTTCAGGGGAAATGGGGACAGATACGCAGTATTTT
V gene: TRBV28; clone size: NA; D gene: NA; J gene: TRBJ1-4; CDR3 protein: CASSFVRGSNEKLFF; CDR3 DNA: TGTGCCAGCAGTTTCGTTAGGGGTTCGAATGAAAAACTGTTTTTT
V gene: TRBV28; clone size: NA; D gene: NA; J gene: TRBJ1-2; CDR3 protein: CASSWGSGGLRGYTF; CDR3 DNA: TGTGCCAGCAGTTGGGGGAGCGGGGGCTTGAGGGGCTACACCTTC
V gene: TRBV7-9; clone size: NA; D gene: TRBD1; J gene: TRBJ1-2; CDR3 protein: CASSRRTGEDGYTF; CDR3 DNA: TGTGCCAGCAGCCGACGGACAGGGGAGGATGGCTACACCTTC
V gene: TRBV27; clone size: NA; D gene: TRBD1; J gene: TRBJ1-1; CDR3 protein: CASSYRGSGEAFF; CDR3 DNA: TGTGCCAGCAGTTACAGGGGTTCGGGTGAAGCTTTCTTT